One sample yielded the 7 T cell receptor beta chains listed below, sequenced in a study of blood T cell repertoires in COVID-19. TCRdb's copy holds only in-frame clones and misses some; the assay was immunoSEQ multiplex PCR. The sample holds under 350,000 clones; roughly nine tenths are singletons and the top ten take 1.5% to 2%. Sequenced material: peripheral blood. The receptors stem from a woman aged 25 to 39 with COVID-19, enrolled during active disease.

The CDR3 DNA reads TGTGCCAGCAGCGTAGGGACAGCGAGCTCCTACAATGAGCAGTTCTTC. Amino acids: CASSVGTASSYNEQFF. The chain uses TRBV9 and TRBJ2-1; maybe TRBD1 (6 bases). This CDR3 has 16 residues. CDR1 is SGDLS and CDR2 is YYNGEE in the germline V gene. V gave up 0 bases and J gave up 0 bases, with 10 bases separating them.

Only a few counts were recorded for this clone. This chain uses TRBV9 with TRBJ1-1, with a tentative D call TRBD1 (6 bases). The ends were cut back, 3 bases at V and 5 bases at J, with 14 bases in the middle. This CDR3 contains 14 residues. Germline CDR1 is SGDLS and CDR2 is YYNGEE. The chain's CDR3 is CASSEWGGGTEAFF. Here the CDR3 DNA reads TGTGCCAGCAGCGAGTGGGGAGGGGGAACTGAAGCTTTCTTT.

J is TRBJ1-1 and V is TRBV19; D is perhaps TRBD1 (6 bases). Germline CDR1 reads LNHDA; CDR2 reads SQIVND (reference sequence). V was clipped by 5 bases and J by 0 bases, with 13 bases between them. CDR3 length: 15 residues. CDR3 sequence (DNA): TGTGCCAGTAGTGTATACAGGGAAATGAACACTGAAGCTTTCTTT. This gives the protein CASSVYREMNTEAFF.

The J gene is TRBJ2-1, the V gene TRBV5-5, with D possibly being TRBD2 (5 bases). This CDR3 has 14 residues. Trimming removed 7 bases at V and 7 bases at J, with 18 bases between. Germline assignment: CDR1 SGHKS and CDR2 YYEKEE (reference sequence). The CDR3 sequence is CASSMATGMNEQFF. The CDR3 region has the DNA TGTGCCAGCTCAATGGCCACGGGGATGAATGAGCAGTTCTTC.

The V gene is TRBV18, the J gene TRBJ2-3; 12 bases fit TRBD2. CDR3 length: 16 amino acids. The V segment lost 5 bases and the J segment 3 bases; nucleotides outside the gene matches: 6. Germline CDR1 reads KGHSH; CDR2 reads LQKENI. The CDR3 DNA sequence: TGTGCCAGCTCATCCCAGACTAGCGGGGGAACAGATACGCAGTATTTT. This sequence encodes CASSSQTSGGTDTQYF. The variable domain in full, with the rest retrieved from reference TRBV18 and TRBJ2-3, is NAGVMQNPRHLVRRRGQEARLRCSPMKGHSHVYWYRQLPEEGLKFMVYLQKENIIDESGMPKERFSAEFPKEGPSILRIQQVVRGDSAAYFCASSSQTSGGTDTQYFGPGTRLTVL.

This sequence joins TRBV27 and TRBJ1-1; 10 nucleotides agree with TRBD1. Germline V gene sequence: CDR1 MNHEY, CDR2 SMNVEV (reference sequence). V trimming: 5 bases; J trimming: 0 bases; junction bases outside the gene matches: 6. The CDR3 is 16 amino acids. The CDR3 DNA reads TGTGCCAGCAGTCAAAGGACAGGGGGGATGAACACTGAAGCTTTCTTT. Its protein product is CASSQRTGGMNTEAFF.

The V and J genes are TRBV5-7 and TRBJ2-1; 8 bases align to TRBD2. TRBV5-7 is recorded as an ORF, its role being uncertain. V shed 3 bases and J 10 bases; nucleotides not matched to a gene: 3. The CDR3 length is 12 residues. The CDR3 here is CASSSERGEQFF. The CDR3 DNA is TGTGCCAGCAGCTCGGAGCGGGGGGAGCAGTTCTTC.